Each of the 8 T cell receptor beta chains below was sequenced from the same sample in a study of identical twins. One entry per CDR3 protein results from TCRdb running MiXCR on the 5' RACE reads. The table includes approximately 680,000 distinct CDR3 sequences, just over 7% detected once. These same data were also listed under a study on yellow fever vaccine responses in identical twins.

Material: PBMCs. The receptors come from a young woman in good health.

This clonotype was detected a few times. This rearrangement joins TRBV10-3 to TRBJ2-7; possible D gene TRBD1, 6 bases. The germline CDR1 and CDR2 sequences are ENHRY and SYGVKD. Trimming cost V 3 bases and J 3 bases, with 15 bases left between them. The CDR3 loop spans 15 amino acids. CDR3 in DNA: TGTGCCATCAGTGATCCCGGGACACAGGGCTACGAGCAGTACGTC. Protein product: CAISDPGTQGYEQYV.

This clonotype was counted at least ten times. The chain's CDR3 is CASSQVVRMNTEAFF. The CDR3 DNA sequence: TGTGCCAGCAGCCAAGTAGTCCGCATGAACACTGAAGCTTTCTTT. The V gene is TRBV3-1, the J gene TRBJ1-1; D remains ambiguous. V was shortened by 1 base and J by 0 bases, with 9 bases between the two germline ends. The CDR3 totals 15 residues. Germline values: CDR1 LGHDT, CDR2 YNNKEL (reference sequence).

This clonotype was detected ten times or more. CDR3: CASTFSGRGNTEAFF. CDR3 bases: TGCGCCAGCACCTTTTCGGGGCGGGGGAACACTGAAGCTTTCTTT. The chain combines TRBV5-1 with TRBJ1-1; TRBD1 might be the D (5 bases). Trimming took off 6 bases at V and 1 base at J, with 16 bases between the two ends. Germline V gene sequence: CDR1 SGHRS, CDR2 YFSETQ. The length of the CDR3 is 15 residues.

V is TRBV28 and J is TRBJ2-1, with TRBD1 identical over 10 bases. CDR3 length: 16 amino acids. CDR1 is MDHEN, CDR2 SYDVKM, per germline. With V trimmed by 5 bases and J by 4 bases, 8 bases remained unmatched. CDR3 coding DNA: TGTGCCAGCAGTGCCGCCGGGACAGGGGCATACAATGAGCAGTTCTTC. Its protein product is CASSAAGTGAYNEQFF.

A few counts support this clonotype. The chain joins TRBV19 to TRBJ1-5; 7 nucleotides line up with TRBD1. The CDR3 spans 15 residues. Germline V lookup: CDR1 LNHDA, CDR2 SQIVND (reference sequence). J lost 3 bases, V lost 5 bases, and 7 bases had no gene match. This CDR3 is CASSPGQPYNQPQHF. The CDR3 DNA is TGTGCCAGTAGTCCGGGACAGCCGTACAATCAGCCCCAGCATTTT.

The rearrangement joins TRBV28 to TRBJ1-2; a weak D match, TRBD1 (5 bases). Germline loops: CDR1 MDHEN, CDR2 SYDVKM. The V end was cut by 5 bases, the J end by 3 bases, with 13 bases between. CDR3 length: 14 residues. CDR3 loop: CASSPGRGYYGYTF. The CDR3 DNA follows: TGTGCCAGCAGTCCGGGGAGGGGCTACTATGGCTACACCTTC.

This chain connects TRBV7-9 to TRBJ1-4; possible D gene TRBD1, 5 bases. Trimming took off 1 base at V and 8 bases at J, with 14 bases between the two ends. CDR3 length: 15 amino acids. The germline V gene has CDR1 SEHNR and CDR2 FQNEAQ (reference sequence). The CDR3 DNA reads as TGTGCCAGCAGCTTAGGGGGAGCAGGGCGCGAAAAACTGTTTTTT. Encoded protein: CASSLGGAGREKLFF.

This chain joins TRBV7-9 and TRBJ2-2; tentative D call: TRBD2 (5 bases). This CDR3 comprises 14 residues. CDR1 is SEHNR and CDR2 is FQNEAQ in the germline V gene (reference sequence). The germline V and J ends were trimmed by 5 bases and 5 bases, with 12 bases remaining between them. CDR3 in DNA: TGTGCCAGCAGCCTCCAAGCGGAAACCGGGGAGCTGTTTTTT. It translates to CASSLQAETGELFF. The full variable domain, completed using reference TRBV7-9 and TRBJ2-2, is DTGVSQNPRHKITKRGQNVTFRCDPISEHNRLYWYRQTLGQGPEFLTYFQNEAQLEKSRLLSDRFSAERPKGSFSTLEIQRTEQGDSAMYLCASSLQAETGELFFGEGSRLTVL.